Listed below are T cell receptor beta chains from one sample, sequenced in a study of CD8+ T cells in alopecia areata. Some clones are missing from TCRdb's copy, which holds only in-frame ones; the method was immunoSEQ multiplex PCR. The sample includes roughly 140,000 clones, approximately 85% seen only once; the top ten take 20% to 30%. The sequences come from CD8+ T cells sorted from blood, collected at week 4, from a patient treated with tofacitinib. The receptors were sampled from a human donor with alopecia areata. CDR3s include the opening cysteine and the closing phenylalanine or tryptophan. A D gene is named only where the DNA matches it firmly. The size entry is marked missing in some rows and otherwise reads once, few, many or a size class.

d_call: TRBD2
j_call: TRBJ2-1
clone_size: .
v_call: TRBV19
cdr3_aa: CASSMVSGGLNEQFF
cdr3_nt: TGTGCCAGTAGTATGGTTAGCGGGGGCCTCAATGAGCAGTTCTTC

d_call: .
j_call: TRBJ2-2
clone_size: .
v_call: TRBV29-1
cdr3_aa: CSVMTGTGELFF
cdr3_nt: TGCAGCGTCATGACCGGCACCGGGGAGCTGTTTTTT

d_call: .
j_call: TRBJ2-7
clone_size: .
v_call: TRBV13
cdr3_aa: CASSPRTLVNEQYF
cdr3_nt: TGTGCCAGCAGCCCCCGAACACTTGTCAACGAGCAGTACTTC

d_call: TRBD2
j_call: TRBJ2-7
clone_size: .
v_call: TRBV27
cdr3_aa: CASSFSGGNEQYF
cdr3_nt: TGTGCCAGCAGTTTCAGCGGGGGGAACGAGCAGTACTTC

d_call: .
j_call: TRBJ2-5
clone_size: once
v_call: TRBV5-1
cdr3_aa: CASSLDQLQETQYF
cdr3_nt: TGCGCCAGCAGCTTGGACCAGCTCCAAGAGACCCAGTACTTC

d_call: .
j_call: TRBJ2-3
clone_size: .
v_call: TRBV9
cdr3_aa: CASSTSGGTDTQYF
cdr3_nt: TGTGCCAGCAGCACCTCCGGGGGCACAGATACGCAGTATTTT

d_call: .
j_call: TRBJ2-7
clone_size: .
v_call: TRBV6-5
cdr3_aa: CASSHRSYEQYF
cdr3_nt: TGTGCCAGCAGTCACCGTAGTTACGAGCAGTACTTC

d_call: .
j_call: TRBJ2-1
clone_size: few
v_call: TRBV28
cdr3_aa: CASRAVGTNYNEQFF
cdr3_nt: TGTGCCAGCCGCGCTGTCGGGACCAACTACAATGAGCAGTTCTTC

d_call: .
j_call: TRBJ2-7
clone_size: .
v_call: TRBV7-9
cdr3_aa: CASSLTLYEQYF
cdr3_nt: TGTGCCAGCAGCTTAACCCTCTACGAGCAGTACTTC

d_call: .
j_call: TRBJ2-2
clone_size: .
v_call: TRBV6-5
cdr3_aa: CASSQTAGELFF
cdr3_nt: TGTGCCAGCAGCCAGACAGCCGGGGAGCTGTTTTTT

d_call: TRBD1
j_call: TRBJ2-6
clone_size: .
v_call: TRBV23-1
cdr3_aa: CASSPLLDRGAGANVLTF
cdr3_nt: TGCGCCAGCAGTCCCCTCCTTGACAGGGGGGCTGGGGCCAACGTCCTGACTTTC

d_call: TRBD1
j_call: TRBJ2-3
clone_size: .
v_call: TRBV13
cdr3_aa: CASSSGTGGTDTQYF
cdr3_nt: TGTGCCAGCAGTTCCGGGACAGGGGGCACAGATACGCAGTATTTT

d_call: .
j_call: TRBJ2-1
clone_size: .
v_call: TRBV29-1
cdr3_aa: CSATGEGEQFF
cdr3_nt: TGCAGCGCGACAGGGGAGGGCGAGCAGTTCTTC

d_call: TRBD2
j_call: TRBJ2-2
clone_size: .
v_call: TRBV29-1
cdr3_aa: CSVEDPTSGGATGELFF
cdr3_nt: TGCAGCGTTGAAGACCCGACTAGCGGGGGGGCCACCGGGGAGCTGTTTTTT

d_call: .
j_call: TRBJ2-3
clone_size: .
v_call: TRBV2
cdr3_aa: CASRGATTSGTQYF
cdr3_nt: TGTGCCAGCAGGGGAGCGACTACCTCGGGTACGCAGTATTTT

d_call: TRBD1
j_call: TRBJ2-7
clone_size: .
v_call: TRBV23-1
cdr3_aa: CASSHSGQEPHEQYF
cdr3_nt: TGCGCCAGCAGTCACTCGGGACAGGAACCCCACGAGCAGTACTTC

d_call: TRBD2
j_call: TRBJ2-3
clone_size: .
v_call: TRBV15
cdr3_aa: CATSRRASGDPTDTQYF
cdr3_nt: TGTGCCACCAGCAGAAGGGCTAGCGGGGACCCCACAGATACGCAGTATTTT

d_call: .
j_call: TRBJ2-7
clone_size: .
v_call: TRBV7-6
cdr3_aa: CASSLNQAREQYF
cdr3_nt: TGTGCCAGCAGCTTAAATCAGGCAAGGGAGCAGTACTTC

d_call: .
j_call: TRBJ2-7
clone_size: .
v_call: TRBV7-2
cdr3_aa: CASSPGLGGSYEQYF
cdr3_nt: TGTGCCAGCAGCCCAGGGCTCGGGGGATCCTACGAGCAGTACTTC

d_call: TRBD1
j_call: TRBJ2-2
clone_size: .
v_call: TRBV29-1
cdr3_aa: CSVETGTASYTGELFF
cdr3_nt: TGCAGCGTTGAGACCGGGACAGCGTCTTACACCGGGGAGCTGTTTTTT

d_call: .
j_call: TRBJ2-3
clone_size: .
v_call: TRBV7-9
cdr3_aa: CASSPSHWRGRTDTQYF
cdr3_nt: TGTGCCAGCAGCCCCTCCCATTGGCGGGGGCGCACAGATACGCAGTATTTT

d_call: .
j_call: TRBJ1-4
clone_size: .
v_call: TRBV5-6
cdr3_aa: CASSLAGGGFATNEKLFF
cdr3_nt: TGTGCCAGCAGCTTGGCGGGCGGAGGGTTCGCAACTAATGAAAAACTGTTTTTT

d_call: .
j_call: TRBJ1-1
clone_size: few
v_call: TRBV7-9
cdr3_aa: CASSPLMGTSSSGEAFF
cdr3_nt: TGTGCCAGCAGCCCACTCATGGGAACCTCCAGTAGTGGTGAAGCTTTCTTT

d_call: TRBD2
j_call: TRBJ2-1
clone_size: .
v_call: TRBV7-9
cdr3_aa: CASRLAGYNEQFF
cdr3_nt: TGTGCCAGCAGACTAGCGGGGTACAATGAGCAGTTCTTC

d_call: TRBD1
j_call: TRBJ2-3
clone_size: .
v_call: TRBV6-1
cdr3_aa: CATQMDRVVADTQYF
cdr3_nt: TGTGCCACCCAGATGGACAGGGTGGTAGCAGATACGCAGTATTTT

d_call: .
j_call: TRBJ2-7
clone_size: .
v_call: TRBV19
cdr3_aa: CASSIDRDKTYEQYF
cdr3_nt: TGTGCCAGTAGTATAGACCGGGACAAGACCTACGAGCAGTACTTC

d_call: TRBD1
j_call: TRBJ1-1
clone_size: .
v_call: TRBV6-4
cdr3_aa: CASSDGRGLKAEAFF
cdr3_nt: TGTGCCAGCAGTGACGGCAGGGGGCTTAAGGCTGAAGCTTTCTTT

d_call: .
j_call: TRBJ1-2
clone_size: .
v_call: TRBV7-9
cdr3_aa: CASSLALLVGGYTF
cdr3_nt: TGTGCCAGCAGCTTAGCTCTTCTAGTGGGAGGCTACACCTTC

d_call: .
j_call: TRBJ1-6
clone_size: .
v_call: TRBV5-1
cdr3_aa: CASSPGESSYNSPLHF
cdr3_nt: TGCGCCAGCAGCCCGGGAGAAAGCTCCTATAATTCACCCCTCCACTTT

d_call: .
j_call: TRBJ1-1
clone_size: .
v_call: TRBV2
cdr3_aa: CASTSRQSLLAFF
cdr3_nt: TGTGCCAGCACCTCGCGACAGTCCCTCCTTGCTTTCTTT

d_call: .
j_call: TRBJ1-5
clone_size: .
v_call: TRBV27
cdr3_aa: CASSLLGGNQPQHF
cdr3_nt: TGTGCCAGCAGTTTGTTAGGGGGCAATCAGCCCCAGCATTTT

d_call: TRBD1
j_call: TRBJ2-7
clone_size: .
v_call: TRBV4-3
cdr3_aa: CASSRDSVSYEQYF
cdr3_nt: TGCGCCAGCAGCCGGGACAGCGTCTCCTACGAGCAGTACTTC

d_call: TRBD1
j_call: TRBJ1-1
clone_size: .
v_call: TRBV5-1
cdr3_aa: CASSLEDRRPDRAFF
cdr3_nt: TGCGCCAGCAGCTTGGAGGACAGGAGACCTGATCGAGCTTTCTTT

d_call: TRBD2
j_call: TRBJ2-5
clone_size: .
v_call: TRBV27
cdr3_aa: CASSFGHRGEETQYF
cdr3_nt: TGTGCCAGCAGTTTTGGTCACCGGGGGGAAGAGACCCAGTACTTC

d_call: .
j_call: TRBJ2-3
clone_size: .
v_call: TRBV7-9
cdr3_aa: CASSSEMPDTQYF
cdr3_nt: TGTGCCAGCAGCTCCGAGATGCCAGATACGCAGTATTTT

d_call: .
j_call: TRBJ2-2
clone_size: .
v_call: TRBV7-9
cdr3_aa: CASSPRAPGELFF
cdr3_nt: TGTGCCAGCAGTCCTCGGGCTCCCGGGGAGCTGTTTTTT

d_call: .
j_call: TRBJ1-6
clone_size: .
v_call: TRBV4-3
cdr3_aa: CASSQDGPSNSPLHF
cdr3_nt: TGCGCCAGCAGCCAAGACGGACCGAGTAATTCACCCCTCCACTTT

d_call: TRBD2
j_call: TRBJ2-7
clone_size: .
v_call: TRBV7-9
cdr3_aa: CASSLADLAGGNSYEQYF
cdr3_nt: TGTGCCAGCAGCTTAGCGGATCTAGCGGGGGGAAACTCCTACGAGCAGTACTTC

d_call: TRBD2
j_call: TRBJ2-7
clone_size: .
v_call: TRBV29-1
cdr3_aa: CSVIPTGLAGWYEQYF
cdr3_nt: TGCAGCGTTATACCGACTGGACTAGCGGGGTGGTACGAGCAGTACTTC

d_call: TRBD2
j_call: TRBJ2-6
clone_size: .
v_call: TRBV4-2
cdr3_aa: CASSQSSGRASGANVLTF
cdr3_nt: TGTGCCAGCAGCCAATCAAGCGGGAGGGCCTCAGGGGCCAACGTCCTGACTTTC

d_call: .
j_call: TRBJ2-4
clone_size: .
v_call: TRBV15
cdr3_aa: CATSRDGPPNIQYF
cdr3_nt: TGTGCCACCAGCAGAGACGGGCCACCCAACATTCAGTACTTC

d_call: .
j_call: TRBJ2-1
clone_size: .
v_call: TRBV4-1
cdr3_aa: CASSQDIGTAYNEQFF
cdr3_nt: TGCGCCAGCAGCCAAGATATAGGAACGGCCTACAATGAGCAGTTCTTC

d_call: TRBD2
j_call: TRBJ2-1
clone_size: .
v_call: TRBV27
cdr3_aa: CASSLTSGSYNEQFF
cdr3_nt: TGTGCCAGCAGTTTAACTAGCGGCTCCTACAATGAGCAGTTCTTC

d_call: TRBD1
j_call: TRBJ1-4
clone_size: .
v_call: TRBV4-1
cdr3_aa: CASSQGTGDEKLFF
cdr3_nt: TGCGCCAGCAGCCAAGGGACAGGGGATGAAAAACTGTTTTTT

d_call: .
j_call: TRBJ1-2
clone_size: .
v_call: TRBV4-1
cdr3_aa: CASSQTVDVNYGYTF
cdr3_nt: TGCGCCAGCAGCCAAACAGTAGATGTTAACTATGGCTACACCTTC

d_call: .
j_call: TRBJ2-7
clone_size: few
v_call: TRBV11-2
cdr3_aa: CASSLDWGAYEQYF
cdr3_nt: TGTGCCAGCAGCTTAGATTGGGGGGCCTACGAGCAGTACTTC

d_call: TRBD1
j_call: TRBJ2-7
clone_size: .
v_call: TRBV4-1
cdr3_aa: CASSQGQGLGEQYF
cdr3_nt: TGCGCCAGCAGCCAAGGACAGGGGCTGGGCGAGCAGTACTTC

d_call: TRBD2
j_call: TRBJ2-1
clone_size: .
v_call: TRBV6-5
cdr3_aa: CASSYSGGGTYNEQFF
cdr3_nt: TGTGCCAGCAGTTACTCTGGCGGGGGGACGTACAATGAGCAGTTCTTC

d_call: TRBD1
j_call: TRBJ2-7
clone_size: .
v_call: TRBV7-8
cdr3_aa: CASSTMPGQGAGYEQYF
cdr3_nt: TGTGCCAGCAGCACGATGCCGGGACAGGGGGCTGGCTACGAGCAGTACTTC

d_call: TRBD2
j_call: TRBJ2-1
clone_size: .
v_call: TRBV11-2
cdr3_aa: CASSPPQSGVYNEQFF
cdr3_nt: TGTGCCAGCAGTCCCCCTCAAAGCGGGGTCTACAATGAGCAGTTCTTC

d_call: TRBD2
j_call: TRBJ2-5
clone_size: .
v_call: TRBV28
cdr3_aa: CASTSSGGAGETQYF
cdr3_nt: TGTGCCAGCACCTCTAGCGGGGGGGCCGGTGAGACCCAGTACTTC

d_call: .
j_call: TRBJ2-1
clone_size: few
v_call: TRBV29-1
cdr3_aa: CSVEDTSSSYNEQFF
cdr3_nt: TGCAGCGTTGAAGACACCTCGAGCTCCTACAATGAGCAGTTCTTC

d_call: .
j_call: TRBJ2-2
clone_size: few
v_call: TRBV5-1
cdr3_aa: CASSAGVYGGELFF
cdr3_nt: TGCGCCAGCAGCGCAGGGGTTTATGGCGGGGAGCTGTTTTTT

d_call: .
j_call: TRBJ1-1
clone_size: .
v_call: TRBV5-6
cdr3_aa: CASSLGGADTEAFF
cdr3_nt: TGTGCCAGCAGCTTGGGGGGCGCGGACACTGAAGCTTTCTTT

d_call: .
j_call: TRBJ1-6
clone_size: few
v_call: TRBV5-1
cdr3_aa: CASRIDRNNSPLHF
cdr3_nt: TGCGCCAGCAGAATCGACAGGAATAATTCACCCCTCCACTTT

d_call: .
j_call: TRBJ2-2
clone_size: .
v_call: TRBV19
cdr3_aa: CATRWGQGIPGELFF
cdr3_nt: TGTGCCACCCGCTGGGGGCAGGGTATCCCCGGGGAGCTGTTTTTT

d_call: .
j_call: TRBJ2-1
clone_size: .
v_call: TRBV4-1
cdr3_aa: CASSRPGPSRAEQFF
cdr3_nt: TGCGCCAGCAGCCGCCCAGGGCCAAGTAGGGCTGAGCAGTTCTTC

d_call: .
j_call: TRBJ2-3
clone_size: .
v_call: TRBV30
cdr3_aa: CAWSSFAFELSTDTQYF
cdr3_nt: TGTGCCTGGAGTTCTTTCGCCTTCGAGCTGAGCACAGATACGCAGTATTTT

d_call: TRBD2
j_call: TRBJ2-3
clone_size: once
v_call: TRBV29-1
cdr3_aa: CSVEGGLAGATDTQYF
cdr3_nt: TGCAGCGTTGAAGGTGGGCTAGCGGGGGCCACAGATACGCAGTATTTT

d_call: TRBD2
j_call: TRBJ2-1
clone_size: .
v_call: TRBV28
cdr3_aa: CASTPTGGSYNEQFF
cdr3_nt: TGTGCCAGCACTCCCACGGGAGGGTCCTACAATGAGCAGTTCTTC